The next 16 T cell receptor beta chains were all read from a single sample in a study of OX40 agonist ivuxolimab in advanced cancers. Libraries were prepared through the immunoSEQ multiplex PCR assay. TCRdb stores this immuneACCESS table with in-frame sequences only. Part of the clones is absent; in the studies checked, under half of the shortfall reflects unresolved V genes, and no reason is known for the rest. Here the sample has 65,000 to 95,000 clones; approximately 90% occur a single time. The top ten hold 0.47% of the sample. The sequenced sample was CD4+ or CD8+ T cells sorted from blood, obtained in a trial of the OX40 agonist ivuxolimab. The receptors shown here come from an adult with an advanced solid tumor such as melanoma, head and neck, liver or kidney cancer.

The V gene is TRBV9, the J gene TRBJ1-5, with 7 nucleotides matching TRBD1. This CDR3 has 13 amino acids. The germline V gene has CDR1 SGDLS and CDR2 YYNGEE. V was clipped by 2 bases and J by 7 bases; unmatched bases: 3. The CDR3, as DNA: TGTGCCAGCAGCGTCGCACAGGGGCAGCCCCAGCATTTT. Protein: CASSVAQGQPQHF.

This chain uses TRBV4-3 with TRBJ1-2; tentatively, D is TRBD1 (5 bases). V was cut by 0 bases and J by 6 bases, with 8 bases left in between. The V gene's germline CDR1 is LGHNA and CDR2 YSLEER. The CDR3 contains 13 residues. The CDR3 bases are TGCGCCAGCAGCCAAGATCAGGGTGATGGCTACACCTTC. Its translation is CASSQDQGDGYTF.

This clone was seen just once. The chain uses TRBV6-6 and TRBJ1-5; 7 bases are a match to TRBD1. The V gene's germline CDR1 is MNHNY and CDR2 SVGAGI (reference sequence). The CDR3 has 15 amino acids. V lost 6 bases and J lost 4; bases outside the gene matches: 9. In nucleotides, the CDR3 is TGTGCCAGCAGCCAACAGGGGTTGAATAATCAGCCCCAGCATTTT. This gives the protein CASSQQGLNNQPQHF.

The chain has TRBV9 and TRBJ1-3; D ambiguous. Between the trimmed V and J ends, which lost 2 bases and 0 bases, there was a span of 6 bases. The CDR3 has 14 residues. Germline CDR1 is SGDLS and CDR2 is YYNGEE. The DNA for the CDR3 is TGTGCCAGCAGCGTTGGGAGCTCTGGAAACACCATATATTTT. It specifies CASSVGSSGNTIYF. The whole variable domain, remainder taken from reference TRBV9 and TRBJ1-3, is DSGVTQTPKHLITATGQRVTLRCSPRSGDLSVYWYQQSLDQGLQFLIQYYNGEERAKGNILERFSAQQFPDLHSELNLSSLELGDSALYFCASSVGSSGNTIYFGEGSWLTVV.

J is TRBJ2-7 and V is TRBV6-1, with TRBD1 matching 9 bases. The V segment lost 8 bases and the J segment 3 bases; nucleotides outside the gene matches: 2. The germline CDR1 and CDR2 sequences are MNHNS and SASEGT. This CDR3 has 12 residues. This CDR3 reads CASGGQGYEQYF. CDR3 sequence (DNA): TGTGCCAGCGGGGGACAGGGCTACGAGCAGTACTTC.

The sample holds a few counts of this clone. This chain joins TRBV7-2 and TRBJ1-1; D is perhaps TRBD1 (6 bases). The CDR3 runs 15 residues. V shed 5 bases and J shed 4 bases, with 17 bases lying between them. Germline values: CDR1 SGHTA, CDR2 FQGNSA. CDR3 in amino acids: CASSAGWTVVTEAFF. DNA for the CDR3: TGTGCCAGCAGCGCTGGGTGGACAGTGGTCACTGAAGCTTTCTTT.

The chain employs TRBV2 and TRBJ2-5; TRBD1 might be the D (5 bases). There are 11 residues in the CDR3. Trimming took off 11 bases at V and 7 bases at J, with 14 bases between the two ends. The germline V gene encodes CDR1 SNHLY and CDR2 FYNNEI. The CDR3 loop is CALQDPGTQYF. In nucleotides, the CDR3 is TGTGCCTTACAGGACCCGGGGACCCAGTACTTC.

This clone came up once. The chain recombines TRBV7-2 with TRBJ2-2; D gene uncertain. Deletions cut 9 bases from V and 1 base from J, with 12 bases between. The germline V gene has CDR1 SGHTA and CDR2 FQGNSA. This CDR3 is built from 14 residues. The CDR3 sequence is CARGYSMNTGELFF. Written as DNA, the CDR3 is TGTGCCAGGGGGTACAGTATGAACACCGGGGAGCTGTTTTTT.

This chain links TRBV9 with TRBJ2-3; no reliable D call. Germline V gene data show CDR1 as SGDLS and CDR2 as YYNGEE. Trimming pared 1 base from V and 4 bases from J, leaving 7 bases between. CDR3 size: 13 residues. In DNA form, the CDR3 reads TGTGCCAGCAGCGTATCCCACTCAGATACGCAGTATTTT. This codes for CASSVSHSDTQYF.

CDR3 DNA sequence: TGTGCCAGCAGCTTAGGGGGTGGGCAGGGGGCGAGAGATACGCAGTATTTT. Its translation: CASSLGGGQGARDTQYF. This rearrangement joins TRBV11-2 to TRBJ2-3; 8 positions agree with TRBD1. Germline assignment: CDR1 SGHAT and CDR2 FQNNGV. V gave up 1 base and J gave up 5 bases; unmatched junction bases: 11. The CDR3 sequence is 17 residues long.

Of note for this clone: The junction does not match germline at one end; this may be a read error. This chain links TRBV7-7 with TRBJ2-1, with D tentatively TRBD1 (5 bases). The germline CDR1 and CDR2 sequences are SSHAT and FNYEAQ (reference sequence). This CDR3 comprises 14 residues. The CDR3 nucleotides are TGTGCTAGCAGCTTATCGGCAGGGCCCAATGAGCAGTTCTTC. This encodes CASSLSAGPNEQFF.

V and J are TRBV11-3 and TRBJ1-6, with 9 bases fitting TRBD1. Losses at the gene ends were 4 bases for V and 5 bases for J; bases not matched to a gene: 3. This CDR3 is built from 15 residues. The germline gives CDR1 SGHNT, CDR2 YENEEA. Here the CDR3 DNA reads TGTGCCAGCAGCTCGGGACAGGGCGATAATTCACCCCTCCACTTT. This codes for CASSSGQGDNSPLHF.

This chain uses TRBV28 with TRBJ2-5; 7 bases align to TRBD2. Germline CDR1 is MDHEN and CDR2 is SYDVKM. The CDR3 is 13 amino acids. With 7 bases clipped from V and 5 bases from J, the junction kept 7 bases outside the gene matches. This CDR3 is CASKKLGGETQYF. The CDR3 DNA follows: TGTGCCAGCAAAAAGTTGGGAGGGGAGACCCAGTACTTC.

V gene TRBV5-4 combines with J gene TRBJ1-5; 7 bases line up with TRBD1. V shed 2 bases, J shed 0 bases, and the junction held 5 bases outside the gene matches. This CDR3 spans 16 amino acids. CDR1 is SGHNT and CDR2 is YYREEE in the germline V gene (reference sequence). For the CDR3, the DNA is TGTGCCAGCAGCTTTGGAGGGGGCGATAGCAATCAGCCCCAGCATTTT. This gives the protein CASSFGGGDSNQPQHF.

This chain links TRBV4-1 with TRBJ2-2; D is unresolved. With 0 bases removed from V and 6 bases from J, the gap between germline ends came to 17 bases. The CDR3 runs to 17 residues. From germline, CDR1 is MGHRA and CDR2 YSYEKL. CDR3 protein: CASSQDPQSFYAGELFF. CDR3 nucleotides: TGCGCCAGCAGCCAAGATCCGCAGAGTTTTTATGCCGGGGAGCTGTTTTTT.

V gene TRBV10-3 combines with J gene TRBJ1-2; TRBD1 matches at 11 bases. Germline V gives CDR1 ENHRY, CDR2 SYGVKD. The CDR3 spans 15 residues. J gave up 8 bases and V 4 bases, and 9 bases lay outside the gene matches. CDR3 amino acids: CAISGGTGGPEGYTF. The CDR3, as DNA: TGTGCCATCAGTGGGGGGACAGGGGGGCCGGAAGGCTACACCTTC.